A selection of T cell receptor beta chains follows, all from one sample in a study of blood T cells in healthy people across ages. TCRdb reanalysed the 5' RACE reads using MiXCR and keeps one entry per CDR3 protein. The sample lists 650,000 to 950,000 distinct CDR3 sequences, 40% to 50% occurring once. Sequenced sample: blood. Source of these receptors: a man aged 55 to 69 in good health. Each CDR3 is given with its conserved first and last residue. D genes are given only for firm matches. Clone size appears in some rows only: once, few, many, or a class for an expanded clone.

j_call | v_call | d_call | clone_size | cdr3_aa | cdr3_nt
TRBJ2-1 | TRBV19 | . | . | CASKSGYEQFF | TGTGCCAGTAAGTCAGGGTATGAGCAGTTCTTC
TRBJ2-3 | TRBV7-9 | . | . | CASAIGGPSPLTDTQYF | TGTGCCAGCGCAATTGGGGGACCGAGTCCCCTCACAGATACGCAGTATTTT
TRBJ2-7 | TRBV20-1 | TRBD2 | few | CSARESASPGGSTYEQYF | TGCAGTGCTAGAGAATCCGCTTCTCCGGGGGGGTCCACCTACGAGCAGTACTTC
TRBJ1-2 | TRBV7-4 | . | few | CASSFRVFGYTF | TGTGCCAGCAGCTTCAGGGTTTTTGGCTACACCTTC
TRBJ2-3 | TRBV12-3/TRBV12-4 | . | . | CASGLGATDTQYF | TGTGCCAGCGGCCTCGGGGCCACAGATACGCAGTATTTT
TRBJ2-7 | TRBV4-1 | TRBD1 | . | CASSQDDGTGREQYF | TGCGCCAGCAGCCAAGATGACGGGACAGGGCGCGAGCAGTACTTC
TRBJ1-6 | TRBV27 | . | . | CASSLSGFSILNSPLHF | TGTGCCAGCAGTTTATCCGGGTTTTCGATCCTTAATTCACCCCTCCACTTT
TRBJ2-7 | TRBV5-5 | . | . | CASSPGESAYEQYF | TGTGCCAGCAGCCCGGGGGAGTCGGCCTACGAGCAGTACTTC
TRBJ2-7 | TRBV2 | . | . | CASSGDTRRYEQYF | TGTGCCAGCAGCGGGGATACTAGACGGTACGAGCAGTACTTC
TRBJ2-1 | TRBV7-7 | . | . | CASSLDRYTEQFF | TGTGCTAGCAGCTTAGATCGGTACACTGAGCAGTTCTTC
TRBJ2-4 | TRBV25-1 | TRBD2 | . | CASSEYGTSGGRGNIQYF | TGTGCCAGCAGTGAATATGGGACTAGCGGGGGGCGAGGAAACATTCAGTACTTC
TRBJ1-2 | TRBV15 | TRBD1 | once | CATRPRTGSPGSTF | TGTGCCACCAGACCACGGACAGGCTCTCCAGGCTCCACCTTC
TRBJ2-7 | TRBV2 | . | few | CASSEGGHPYEQYF | TGTGCCAGCAGTGAAGGGGGACACCCCTACGAGCAGTACTTC
TRBJ2-7 | TRBV3-1 | . | few | CASSHSLRAYEQYF | TGTGCCAGCAGCCATTCCCTGAGGGCCTACGAGCAGTACTTC
TRBJ2-5 | TRBV20-1 | TRBD1 | . | CSATQGAVGETQYF | TGCAGTGCTACCCAGGGGGCGGTGGGGGAGACCCAGTACTTC
TRBJ1-1 | TRBV10-3 | . | few | CAMTDERGTEAFF | TGTGCCATGACGGACGAAAGGGGCACTGAAGCTTTCTTT
TRBJ2-5 | TRBV21-1 | . | few | CASNRPGLAVLFQETQYF | TGTGCCAGCAATAGGCCGGGACTAGCGGTTCTATTCCAAGAGACCCAGTACTTC
TRBJ2-1 | TRBV6-2/TRBV6-3 | . | . | CASRTLRENEQFF | TGTGCCAGCAGAACCCTCAGGGAAAATGAGCAGTTCTTC
TRBJ1-5 | TRBV6-2/TRBV6-3 | . | . | CASSPDSLNQPQHF | TGTGCCAGCAGTCCGGACAGCCTCAATCAGCCCCAGCATTTT
TRBJ2-7 | TRBV7-2 | . | many | CASSLGLATAYEQYF | TGTGCCAGCAGTCTGGGGCTAGCGACGGCCTACGAGCAGTACTTC
TRBJ1-1 | TRBV10-3 | . | . | CAISESGSLNTEAFF | TGTGCCATCAGTGAGTCGGGCAGTCTGAACACTGAAGCTTTCTTT
TRBJ2-7 | TRBV7-6 | TRBD1 | . | CASSYGTGGLYEQYF | TGTGCCAGCAGCTATGGGACAGGGGGCCTTTACGAGCAGTACTTC
TRBJ2-2 | TRBV28 | . | few | CASSQGHTGELFF | TGTGCCAGCAGTCAGGGCCACACCGGGGAGCTGTTTTTT
TRBJ2-2 | TRBV7-3 | TRBD2 | . | CASRSLAGGHDGELFF | TGTGCCAGCCGCTCACTAGCGGGGGGCCATGACGGGGAGCTGTTTTTT
TRBJ1-6 | TRBV5-8 | TRBD1 | . | CASSLYRGPNSPLHF | TGTGCCAGCAGCTTGTACAGGGGGCCTAATTCACCCCTCCACTTT
TRBJ2-5 | TRBV7-2 | TRBD2 | few | CASSLPSLAGIQETQYF | TGTGCCAGCAGCTTACCATCACTAGCGGGGATACAAGAGACCCAGTACTTC
TRBJ2-7 | TRBV10-3 | . | . | CAISELAEAEQYF | TGTGCCATCAGTGAGTTAGCAGAGGCCGAGCAGTACTTC
TRBJ2-5 | TRBV6-5 | . | many | CASSEGGRETQYF | TGTGCCAGCAGTGAGGGGGGGAGAGAGACCCAGTACTTC
TRBJ2-3 | TRBV14 | TRBD1 | . | CASSQVGGADTQYF | TGTGCCAGCAGCCAAGTAGGGGGCGCAGATACGCAGTATTTT
TRBJ2-2 | TRBV5-1 | . | once | CASSLPTLTGSTGELFF | TGCGCCAGCAGCTTGCCGACATTAACGGGGAGCACCGGGGAGCTGTTTTTT
TRBJ2-3 | TRBV14 | TRBD1 | few | CASTRTGSTDTQYF | TGTGCCAGCACCCGGACAGGGAGCACAGATACGCAGTATTTT
TRBJ2-5 | TRBV10-3 | . | . | CAISGPGWETQYF | TGTGCCATCAGTGGGCCAGGTTGGGAGACCCAGTACTTC
TRBJ2-5 | TRBV12-3/TRBV12-4 | . | . | CASSFLTLSRSETQYF | TGTGCCAGCAGTTTTCTTACTTTAAGCAGATCAGAGACCCAGTACTTC
TRBJ2-7 | TRBV3-1 | . | once | CASSQDREGAGEQYF | TGTGCCAGCAGCCAAGATCGGGAGGGGGCTGGTGAGCAGTACTTC
TRBJ2-3 | TRBV10-3 | . | . | CAISEGSDTQYF | TGTGCCATCAGTGAGGGCTCAGATACGCAGTATTTT
TRBJ1-2 | TRBV7-9 | . | . | CASTGWQVDGYTF | TGTGCCAGCACCGGTTGGCAGGTGGATGGCTACACCTTC
TRBJ1-1 | TRBV27 | TRBD1 | few | CASSLWGQPNTEAFF | TGTGCCAGCAGTTTATGGGGACAGCCGAACACTGAAGCTTTCTTT
TRBJ1-1 | TRBV5-1 | . | . | CASSLAVDFTEAFF | TGCGCCAGCAGCTTGGCGGTCGATTTCACTGAAGCTTTCTTT
TRBJ2-7 | TRBV20-1 | . | . | CSATDEAYEQYF | TGCAGTGCTACAGACGAAGCCTACGAGCAGTACTTC
TRBJ2-2 | TRBV20-1 | . | once | CSARAGANTGELFF | TGCAGTGCTAGAGCAGGGGCGAACACCGGGGAGCTGTTTTTT
TRBJ2-1 | TRBV29-1 | TRBD1 | few | CSSRDSYNEQFF | TGCAGCTCCAGGGACAGCTACAATGAGCAGTTCTTC
TRBJ1-2 | TRBV7-2 | . | few | CASTQLGGYTF | TGTGCCAGCACCCAACTGGGTGGCTACACCTTC
TRBJ2-4 | TRBV15 | . | few | CATSRVEVLGLAKNIQYF | TGTGCCACCAGCAGAGTGGAGGTCTTGGGTCTAGCCAAAAACATTCAGTACTTC
TRBJ2-5 | TRBV7-2 | TRBD2 | . | CASSPTSGPSGTQYF | TGTGCCAGCAGCCCAACTAGCGGGCCTTCGGGGACCCAGTACTTC
TRBJ2-5 | TRBV6-2/TRBV6-3 | . | . | CASIRGDGTQYF | TGTGCCAGCATTAGGGGGGACGGGACCCAGTACTTC
TRBJ1-6 | TRBV4-1 | . | . | CASSQDPQLSLHF | TGCGCCAGCAGCCAAGATCCCCAGTTATCCCTCCACTTT
TRBJ2-7 | TRBV5-6 | . | . | CASSLSAGFIAYEQYF | TGTGCCAGCAGCTTGTCCGCAGGGTTTATCGCCTACGAGCAGTACTTC
TRBJ2-7 | TRBV9 | . | few | CASSESFAEIYEQYF | TGTGCCAGCAGCGAATCTTTTGCGGAGATCTACGAGCAGTACTTC
TRBJ2-7 | TRBV18 | . | few | CASSPYQGTTYEQYF | TGTGCCAGCTCACCATACCAAGGGACCACCTACGAGCAGTACTTC
TRBJ1-5 | TRBV20-1 | . | . | CSARDLVNQPQHF | TGCAGTGCTAGAGATTTGGTAAATCAGCCCCAGCATTTT
TRBJ2-5 | TRBV24-1 | . | few | CATSDHGRKETQYF | TGTGCCACCAGTGACCATGGACGCAAAGAGACCCAGTACTTC
TRBJ2-5 | TRBV27 | TRBD1 | few | CASSPTLGRTGKETQYF | TGTGCCAGCAGTCCCACACTGGGACGGACAGGGAAAGAGACCCAGTACTTC
TRBJ2-5 | TRBV12-3/TRBV12-4 | TRBD2 | few | CASSFSGSKETQYF | TGTGCCAGCAGTTTTAGCGGGAGTAAGGAGACCCAGTACTTC
TRBJ2-7 | TRBV7-2 | TRBD2 | . | CASSQLAGGPGEQYF | TGTGCCAGCAGCCAACTAGCGGGGGGGCCTGGGGAGCAGTACTTC
TRBJ2-7 | TRBV7-3 | TRBD1 | few | CASSPAGTGIYEQYF | TGTGCCAGCAGCCCCGCCGGGACAGGGATCTACGAGCAGTACTTC